This T cell receptor (beta chain) was obtained from a study of T cells after yellow fever vaccination. Study-level information: Some fractions had low cell numbers, and these were prepared with SMART-Seq v4 Ultra Low Input.

About this clonotype itself: What it recognizes is unknown.

Regarding the study as a whole: Reappearance after the booster was observed for most primary-vaccination clones (around 96% CD4, less than 90% CD8). The secondary response was weaker but peaked faster, day 5 versus 15.

A process of 5'RACE template switching, which added a universal primer site and UMIs, was used to make TCR cDNA. A single record per CDR3 protein comes from TCRdb applying MiXCR to the 5' RACE reads. The sample has 150,000 to 200,000 distinct CDR3 sequences; 11% are singletons. This sequence originates from a man between 18 and 29 years old who received the YFV17D yellow fever vaccine. Sequences were derived from CD8+ T cells sorted from PBMCs, sampled 15 days after the yellow fever booster vaccination.

The CDR3 DNA reads TGTGCCAGCAGGTTGGACGGCGAAAAACTGTTTTTT. Protein product: CASRLDGEKLFF. The gene calls are TRBV28 and TRBJ1-4, with D uncertain. The CDR3 length is 12 residues. Germline V CDR1 and CDR2: MDHEN, SYDVKM. Trimming stripped 6 bases from V and 8 bases from J, with 10 bases between. The variable domain in full, completed from reference TRBV28 and TRBJ1-4, reads DVKVTQSSRYLVKRTGEKVFLECVQDMDHENMFWYRQDPGLGLRLIYFSYDVKMKEKGDIPEGYSVSREKKERFSLILESASTNQTSMYLCASRLDGEKLFFGSGTQLSVL.